This T cell receptor beta chain came from a study of blood T cell repertoires in COVID-19. This CDR3 spans 15 amino acids. V dropped 2 bases and J dropped 2 bases, with 10 bases sitting between them. The V gene's germline CDR1 is LGHNA and CDR2 YSLEER. Some clones are missing from TCRdb's copy, which holds only in-frame ones; the method was immunoSEQ multiplex PCR. The data hold roughly 200,000 clones, with approximately 83% observed a single time. V and J are TRBV4-3 and TRBJ1-3; D is ambiguous. The sequence was obtained from a human donor with active or convalescent COVID-19. The donor label of this sample is uncertain. The sample consisted of peripheral blood. CDR3 in amino acids: CASSQYEGTGNTIYF. The CDR3 nucleotides read TGCGCCAGCAGCCAATACGAGGGTACTGGAAACACCATATATTTT.